The 16 T cell receptor delta chains below come from one sample, sequenced in a study of gamma-delta T cells after stem cell transplantation. TCRdb reanalysed the RT-PCR reads with CATT. This table has around 2,500 delta-chain clones, roughly 45% appearing once. Material: gamma-delta T cells. These receptors all stem from a human donor. It is not recorded whose cells these are; they may come from a transplant donor.

V usage is TRDV2 and J usage is TRDJ3, with 7 bases identical to TRDD3. The CDR3 has 19 amino acids. V lost 0 bases to trimming and J lost 1 base; unmatched junction nucleotides: 8. Per germline, CDR1 GEAIGNYY and CDR2 EKD. CDR3 amino acids: CACDTGFTGVSWDTRQMFF. CDR3 sequence (DNA): TGTGCCTGTGACACCGGGTTTACTGGGGTATCCTGGGACACCCGACAGATGTTTTTC.

In this sample, this clone is large (0.1 to 1%). CDR3 in DNA: TGTGCCTGTGACTTGTTACTGGGGGCTGAGTACACCGATAAACTCATCTTT. Protein: CACDLLLGAEYTDKLIF. This chain connects TRDV2 to TRDJ1; 8 nucleotides match TRDD3. V lost 3 bases and J lost 0; bases outside the gene matches: 11. Germline V gene sequence: CDR1 GEAIGNYY, CDR2 EKD. The CDR3 has 17 residues.

This clone was picked up one time. The chain joins TRDV2 to TRDJ1, with 9 bases aligning to TRDD3. The trim removed 0 bases at V and 4 bases at J, leaving 17 bases unmatched. The CDR3 consists of 19 residues. Germline CDR1 is GEAIGNYY and CDR2 is EKD. The CDR3 DNA follows: TGTGCCTGTGACACCGTGGGTAGTACTGGGGGAACGTACAGCGATAAACTCATCTTT. Translation: CACDTVGSTGGTYSDKLIF.

Worth noting for this clone: An end of the junction differs from the germline gene, which may be a read error. V and J are TRDV2 and TRDJ1, with TRDD3 matching 12 bases. Germline loops: CDR1 GEAIGNYY, CDR2 EKD. This CDR3 spans 19 amino acids. CDR3: CACDTVLGDTRIVTDNLIF. The CDR3 nucleotides read TGTGCCTGTGACACCGTGCTGGGGGATACGCGCATCGTCACCGATAACCTCATCTTT.

In this sample, this clone turned up a few times. The chain uses TRDV2 and TRDJ1, with 7 bases fitting TRDD3. Germline trimming cut 0 bases from V and 2 bases from J; bases unmatched to any gene: 11. The CDR3 spans 17 residues. In germline, CDR1 is GEAIGNYY, CDR2 EKD. The CDR3 here is CACDTLLGNTNTDKLIF. The DNA of the CDR3 is TGTGCCTGTGACACCTTACTGGGGAACACGAATACCGATAAACTCATCTTT.

Remarks on this clone: Distinct nucleotide sequences in the sample also encode this CDR3. The V call is TRDV2, the J call TRDJ1, with TRDD3 matching 7 bases. The CDR3 consists of 14 residues. V dropped 0 bases and J dropped 5; count of bases not matched to a gene: 5. CDR1 is GEAIGNYY and CDR2 is EKD in the germline V gene. The CDR3 region has the DNA TGTGCCTGTGACACCCTGGGGGCCCTAGATAAACTCATCTTT. Amino acids: CACDTLGALDKLIF.

This chain uses TRDV2 with TRDJ3, with D tentatively TRDD3 (5 bases). The V and J ends lost 3 bases and 3 bases respectively, with 32 bases between them. From germline, CDR1 is GEAIGNYY and CDR2 EKD. The CDR3 has 23 residues. CDR3 residues: CACDEPEFRPGGGPSWDTRQMFF. Here the CDR3 DNA reads TGTGCCTGTGACGAACCGGAATTTAGGCCTGGAGGGGGTCCAAGCTGGGACACCCGACAGATGTTTTTC.

V usage is TRDV2 and J usage is TRDJ1; TRDD3 agrees at 9 bases. J was trimmed by 4 bases and V by 6 bases; bases with no gene match: 8. This CDR3 is 14 amino acids long. Germline loops: CDR1 GEAIGNYY, CDR2 EKD. CDR3 nucleotide sequence: TGTGCCTGTTACCGACTGGGGGACAGCGATAAACTCATCTTT. It yields the protein CACYRLGDSDKLIF.

With respect to this clone: With a much larger clone just one base away, this may be a read error. The chain is built from TRDV2 and TRDJ1; D remains ambiguous. Germline V gene lookup returns CDR1 GEAIGNYY and CDR2 EKD. The CDR3 is 15 residues long. Trimming removed 3 bases at V and 1 base at J, with 14 bases between. In DNA, the CDR3 is TGTGCCTGTGACGGGTTAGTGGCAGGCACCGATAAACTCATCTTT. Its translation: CACDGLVAGTDKLIF.

In this sample, this clone turned up a few times. Other DNA sequences in this specimen translate into the identical CDR3. The genes are TRDV2 and TRDJ1, with TRDD3 matching 7 bases. J lost 3 bases, V lost 0 bases, and 30 bases had no gene match. The CDR3 consists of 23 residues. In germline, CDR1 is GEAIGNYY, CDR2 EKD. The CDR3 nucleotides are TGTGCCTGTGACACCGTTGGACCTGCGGGCCCGACAAGTCCCAGTACTGGGGCCGATAAACTCATCTTT. Its protein product is CACDTVGPAGPTSPSTGADKLIF.

The chain is built from TRDV2 and TRDJ1; D unresolved. Germline CDR1 reads GEAIGNYY; CDR2 reads EKD. The CDR3 runs to 17 residues. Trimming left V 1 base short and J 3 bases short, with 20 bases between. CDR3: CACDTLAGSHGADKLIF. CDR3 in DNA: TGTGCCTGTGACACTCTTGCGGGGTCGCACGGTGCCGATAAACTCATCTTT.

This clone appeared once. This likely stems from a read error, as it lies one base from a far larger clone. The chain joins TRDV2 to TRDJ1; D ambiguous. CDR1 and CDR2 from the germline V gene are GEAIGNYY and EKD. The CDR3 totals 15 residues. V lost 0 bases to trimming and J lost 0 bases, with 10 bases between them. The CDR3 bases are TGTGCCTGTGACACCGTGAGTCAACACACCGATAAACTCATCTTT. It translates to CACDTVSQHTDKLIF.

This clone was counted once. This may stem from a read error, because a much larger clone lies one nucleotide away. The gene calls are TRDV2 and TRDJ1; TRDD2 is a possible D gene (8 bases). Germline CDR1 GEAIGNYY, CDR2 EKD. Trimming stripped 0 bases from V and 4 bases from J, with 26 bases between. The CDR3 contains 19 residues. The CDR3 DNA reads TGTGCCTGTGACACCGCGGCCTTCCTAAAGGTGGGGGACCACGATAAACTCATCTTT. Protein product: CACDTAAFLKVGDHDKLIF.

Regarding this clone: Since a much larger clone is just one base distant, this may be a read error. The rearrangement joins TRDV2 to TRDJ1; D not resolved. CDR3 length: 18 residues. Trimming took 0 bases from V and 0 from J, leaving 19 bases between them. Germline V CDR1 and CDR2: GEAIGNYY, EKD. Here the CDR3 reads CACDTAGQKPLYTDKLIF. The CDR3 region has the DNA TGTGCCTGTGACACCGCGGGACAGAAACCGTTGTACACCGATAAACTCATCTTT.

V gene TRDV2 combines with J gene TRDJ1; 7 nucleotides agree with TRDD3. The CDR3 length is 14 residues. Unmatched junction bases numbered 7, after V lost 0 bases and J lost 7 bases. Germline CDR1 GEAIGNYY, CDR2 EKD. The CDR3 nucleotides are TGTGCCTGTGACACCCTGGGGGCTACAGGTAAACTCATCTTT. This sequence encodes CACDTLGATGKLIF.

Regarding this clone: An end of the junction does not agree with germline; a read error may underlie this. The genes are TRDV2 and TRDJ1; no reliable D call. Germline CDR1 GEAIGNYY, CDR2 EKD. The CDR3 runs to 15 residues. The CDR3 DNA is TGTGCCTATGACACCGTTTCTAGCAGGGCCGATAAACTCATCTTT. This translates into CAYDTVSSRADKLIF.